These 25 T cell receptor beta chains came from one sample sequenced in a study of blood T cells in healthy people across ages. With a J-beta primer mix and a sample-barcoded 5' primer, a second PCR ran 7 to 11 cycles. TCRdb re-analysed the 5' RACE reads in MiXCR, keeping a single row per CDR3 protein. The data hold fewer than 2 million distinct CDR3 sequences, with approximately 40% observed a single time. Sequencing was carried out using blood. These receptors were collected from a human donor in good health.

This clonotype was picked up a small number of times. The CDR3 region is CASGRGGGRNNEQFF. As DNA, the CDR3 is TGTGCTAGTGGCCGTGGGGGAGGTCGGAACAATGAGCAGTTCTTC. The V gene is TRBV12-5, the J gene TRBJ2-1; maybe TRBD2 (6 bases). The germline gives CDR1 LGHNT, CDR2 FRNRAP. V was cut by 6 bases and J by 5 bases, with 17 bases left in between. This CDR3 comprises 15 residues.

Only a few counts were recorded for this clonotype. The chain joins TRBV10-3 to TRBJ1-5, with D unresolved. This CDR3 has 13 amino acids. Germline-derived CDR1 and CDR2 are ENHRY and SYGVKD. V lost 9 bases to trimming and J lost 4 bases, with 13 bases between them. CDR3 region: CAMTPSLNQPQHF. The DNA for the CDR3 is TGTGCCATGACCCCTTCCCTTAATCAGCCCCAGCATTTT.

This chain connects TRBV7-2 to TRBJ2-7, with D possibly called TRBD1 or TRBD2 (6 bases each). Germline V gene lookup returns CDR1 SGHTA and CDR2 FQGNSA. This CDR3 is 14 amino acids long. Trimming pared 7 bases from V and 0 bases from J, leaving 13 bases between. CDR3: CASTVSGASYEQYF. CDR3 in DNA: TGTGCCAGCACCGTTTCGGGGGCCTCCTACGAGCAGTACTTC.

This chain uses TRBV28 with TRBJ2-1; D is unclear. CDR1 MDHEN and CDR2 SYDVKM come from the germline V gene. The germline V and J ends were trimmed by 8 bases and 4 bases, with 12 bases remaining between them. CDR3 size: 13 residues. CDR3 region: CASDGTEYNEQFF. CDR3 sequence (DNA): TGTGCCAGCGATGGAACGGAGTACAATGAGCAGTTCTTC.

This sequence joins TRBV14 and TRBJ2-3, with a tentative D call TRBD1 (6 bases). Trimming stripped 5 bases from V and 3 bases from J, with 18 bases between. Germline CDR1 reads SGHDN; CDR2 reads FVKESK. This CDR3 has 16 residues. The CDR3 loop reads CASSILRGRPTDTQYF. The CDR3 coding sequence is TGTGCCAGCAGCATACTCAGGGGTAGGCCAACAGATACGCAGTATTTT.

In its sample, this clonotype was seen a few times. The rearrangement links TRBV4-1 to TRBJ2-3, with TRBD2 identical over 7 bases. V trimming: 4 bases; J trimming: 5 bases; junction bases outside the gene matches: 9. CDR1 is MGHRA, CDR2 YSYEKL, per germline. This CDR3 is built from 15 residues. The CDR3: CASSPYFRGEDTQYF. CDR3 sequence (DNA): TGCGCCAGCAGCCCCTACTTTCGGGGGGAAGATACGCAGTATTTT.

The chain joins TRBV29-1 to TRBJ1-2, with D perhaps matching TRBD1 (6 bases). V gave up 7 bases and J gave up 4 bases, with 22 bases separating them. The CDR3 contains 15 residues. The germline V gene encodes CDR1 SQVTM and CDR2 ANQGSEA. CDR3: CSAPDATGGSYGYTF. CDR3 DNA: TGCAGCGCCCCTGACGCTACGGGGGGCTCCTATGGCTACACCTTC.

The chain uses TRBV15 and TRBJ1-5; no firm D call. Germline V lookup: CDR1 LNHNV, CDR2 YYDKDF (reference sequence). There are 14 residues in the CDR3. V lost 8 bases to trimming and J lost 3 bases, with 14 bases between them. CDR3 DNA sequence: TGTGCCACCCACCGCCGACAACCCAATCAGCCCCAGCATTTT. Translation gives CATHRRQPNQPQHF. The variable domain in full, completed from reference TRBV15 and TRBJ1-5, reads DAMVIQNPRYQVTQFGKPVTLSCSQTLNHNVMYWYQQKSSQAPKLLFHYYDKDFNNEADTPDNFQSRRPNTSFCFLDIRSPGLGDTAMYLCATHRRQPNQPQHFGDGTRLSIL.

This chain links TRBV7-8 with TRBJ2-5; D not resolved. Germline CDR1 is SGHVS and CDR2 is FQNEAQ. This CDR3 has 16 residues. V dropped 1 base and J dropped 7 bases, with 19 bases sitting between them. DNA for the CDR3: TGTGCCAGCAGCTTAGGCTGGTCATCACCCGCAGGGACCCAGTACTTC. Translating it yields CASSLGWSSPAGTQYF. Combining the CDR3 with reference TRBV7-8 and TRBJ2-5 gives the whole variable domain GAGVSQSPRYKVAKRGQDVALRCDPISGHVSLFWYQQALGQGPEFLTYFQNEAQLDKSGLPSDRFFAERPEGSVSTLKIQRTQQEDSAVYLCASSLGWSSPAGTQYFGPGTRLLVL.

The J gene is TRBJ2-1, the V gene TRBV11-2; D not resolved. Germline CDR1 reads SGHAT; CDR2 reads FQNNGV. V lost 5 bases, J lost 2 bases, and 16 bases lay in between. CDR3 length: 16 amino acids. In DNA form, the CDR3 reads TGTGCCAGCAGCCCCCAGTACTCGTATCCCTACAATGAGCAGTTCTTC. Translation gives CASSPQYSYPYNEQFF. Full variable domain (missing parts from reference TRBV11-2 and TRBJ2-1): EAGVAQSPRYKIIEKRQSVAFWCNPISGHATLYWYQQILGQGPKLLIQFQNNGVVDDSQLPKDRFSAERLKGVDSTLKIQPAKLEDSAVYLCASSPQYSYPYNEQFFGPGTRLTVL.

This clonotype was seen just once. The rearrangement links TRBV7-2 to TRBJ1-4; D perhaps matches TRBD1 (5 bases). The CDR3 has 16 residues. V gave up 5 bases and J gave up 8 bases, with 21 bases separating them. CDR1 is SGHTA and CDR2 is FQGNSA in the germline V gene. The chain's CDR3 is CASSLQSRAGGEKLFF. In DNA, the CDR3 is TGTGCCAGCAGCCTCCAATCCAGGGCGGGGGGAGAAAAACTGTTTTTT.

V gene TRBV7-2 combines with J gene TRBJ2-3, with unresolved D. The V end was cut by 6 bases, the J end by 3 bases, with 10 bases between. The CDR3 is 13 amino acids. Germline V gene lookup returns CDR1 SGHTA and CDR2 FQGNSA. The CDR3 region has the DNA TGTGCCAGCAGTATATTTGGGACAGATACGCAGTATTTT. This encodes CASSIFGTDTQYF.

The chain has TRBV20-1 and TRBJ1-2; TRBD1 might be the D (6 bases). Germline V gives CDR1 DFQATT, CDR2 SNEGSKA (reference sequence). The CDR3 consists of 15 residues. Trimming left V 0 bases short and J 1 base short, with 12 bases between. The CDR3 spells CSAREDSAFNYGYTF. The CDR3 nucleotides read TGCAGTGCTAGAGAGGACAGTGCGTTTAACTATGGCTACACCTTC.

The chain combines TRBV15 with TRBJ1-5; no clear D gene. CDR3 length equals 14 residues. Trimming removed 0 bases at V and 5 bases at J, with 8 bases between. Germline CDR1 reads LNHNV; CDR2 reads YYDKDF (reference sequence). CDR3 in amino acids: CATSRDRLHQPQHF. The CDR3 DNA reads TGTGCCACCAGCAGAGACCGACTCCATCAGCCCCAGCATTTT.

This clonotype occurred a few times. This rearrangement joins TRBV28 to TRBJ2-7; 9 bases match TRBD2. CDR3 length equals 18 residues. The germline gives CDR1 MDHEN, CDR2 SYDVKM. Trimming removed 2 bases from V and 1 base from J; junction bases left unmatched: 12. The CDR3 DNA is TGTGCCAGCAGTTTAAGCGGTGTTAGCGGGGGCTCGTCCTACGAGCAGTACTTC. Its protein product is CASSLSGVSGGSSYEQYF.

The chain joins TRBV7-9 to TRBJ2-2, with 13 bases matching TRBD2. After removal of 5 bases from V and 4 bases from J, the junction contained 7 bases not matched to a gene. Germline CDR1 reads SEHNR; CDR2 reads FQNEAQ (reference sequence). The length of the CDR3 is 17 residues. CDR3 amino acids: CASSPTSGGPLTGELFF. CDR3 bases: TGTGCCAGCAGCCCGACTAGCGGGGGGCCGCTCACCGGGGAGCTGTTTTTT.

The chain recombines TRBV11-3 with TRBJ2-1, with TRBD1 matching over 7 bases. V was pared by 5 bases and J by 9 bases, with 13 bases of the junction left unmatched. Looked up from germline, CDR1 is SGHNT and CDR2 is YENEEA. The CDR3 runs to 15 residues. The CDR3 DNA is TGTGCCAGCAGCCCAAGAGATTCACAGGGGACTGAGCAGTTCTTC. Its translation: CASSPRDSQGTEQFF.

There are a few counts of this clonotype. The V and J genes are TRBV6-1 and TRBJ1-1, with a tentative D call TRBD1 (5 bases). Looked up from germline, CDR1 is MNHNS and CDR2 is SASEGT. The CDR3 extends over 15 amino acids. Trimming removed 1 base at V and 3 bases at J, with 12 bases between. Here the CDR3 reads CASSEVQWGDTEAFF. The CDR3 bases are TGTGCCAGCAGTGAAGTCCAATGGGGGGACACTGAAGCTTTCTTT.

The V and J genes are TRBV15 and TRBJ1-2; 8 bases agree with TRBD1. The V segment lost 0 bases and the J segment 6 bases; nucleotides outside the gene matches: 3. This CDR3 spans 14 amino acids. The germline CDR1 and CDR2 sequences are LNHNV and YYDKDF (reference sequence). CDR3 residues: CATSRDRTGNGYTF. CDR3 nucleotide sequence: TGTGCCACCAGCAGAGACCGGACAGGGAATGGCTACACCTTC.

The chain is built from TRBV7-2 and TRBJ2-7; 8 bases match TRBD2. The CDR3 contains 16 residues. The junction had 13 bases not matched to a gene; V was cut back by 4 bases and J by 5 bases. Germline lookup yields CDR1 SGHTA and CDR2 FQGNSA. CDR3 sequence: CASSYRAGTRSNEQYF. The CDR3 coding sequence is TGTGCCAGCAGCTACCGAGCCGGGACTAGATCGAACGAGCAGTACTTC.

This clonotype has a single count. This chain joins TRBV29-1 and TRBJ1-1, with 7 bases fitting TRBD1. The trim removed 7 bases at V and 3 bases at J, leaving 5 bases unmatched. There are 12 residues in the CDR3. Looked up from germline, CDR1 is SQVTM and CDR2 is ANQGSEA. CDR3 sequence (DNA): TGCAGCGGTAAACAGGGGTACACTGAAGCTTTCTTT. It translates to CSGKQGYTEAFF.

The chain employs TRBV20-1 and TRBJ1-2; D not resolved. The CDR3 is 10 amino acids. The germline V and J ends were trimmed by 0 bases and 9 bases, with 5 bases remaining between them. Germline V gene lookup returns CDR1 DFQATT and CDR2 SNEGSKA (reference sequence). As DNA, the CDR3 is TGCAGTGCTAGAGATATGAGCTACACCTTC. Its translation: CSARDMSYTF.

The chain has TRBV20-1 and TRBJ2-4; possibly TRBD1 for D (6 bases). Germline CDR1 is DFQATT and CDR2 is SNEGSKA (reference sequence). CDR3 length: 14 residues. V lost 3 bases, J lost 5 bases, and 14 bases lay in between. CDR3 in DNA: TGCAGTGCTAGGCACGGGACAATAGAAAACATTCAGTACTTC. Residues: CSARHGTIENIQYF.

In the case of this clonotype: A read error is likely here: a far larger clone is one base away. The genes are TRBV5-6 and TRBJ2-6, with D unclear. The length of the CDR3 is 13 residues. The germline CDR1 and CDR2 sequences are SGHDT and YYEEEE. In DNA, the CDR3 is TGTACCAGCAGCCCCTCTGGGGCCAACGTCCTGACTTTC. Its protein product is CTSSPSGANVLTF.

The genes are TRBV7-2 and TRBJ1-2; possible D gene TRBD1, 5 bases. Germline V gene lookup returns CDR1 SGHTA and CDR2 FQGNSA. V lost 5 bases to trimming and J lost 5 bases, with 18 bases between them. The CDR3 sequence is 15 residues long. The CDR3 coding sequence is TGTGCCAGCAGCCCGATCAGGGCGGAGGCTTATGGCTACACCTTC. Translating gives CASSPIRAEAYGYTF.